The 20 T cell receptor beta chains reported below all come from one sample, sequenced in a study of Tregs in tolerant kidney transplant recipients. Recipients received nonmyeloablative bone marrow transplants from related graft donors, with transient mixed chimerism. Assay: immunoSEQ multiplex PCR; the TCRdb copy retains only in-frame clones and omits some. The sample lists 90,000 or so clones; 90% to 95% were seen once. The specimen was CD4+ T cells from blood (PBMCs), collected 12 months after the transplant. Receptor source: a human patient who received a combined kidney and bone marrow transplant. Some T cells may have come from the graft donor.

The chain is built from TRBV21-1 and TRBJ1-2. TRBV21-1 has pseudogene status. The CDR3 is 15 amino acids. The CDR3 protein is CASSKWCRAALGYTF. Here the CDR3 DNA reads TGTGCCAGCAGCAAATGGTGTAGAGCGGCCTTAGGCTACACCTTC.

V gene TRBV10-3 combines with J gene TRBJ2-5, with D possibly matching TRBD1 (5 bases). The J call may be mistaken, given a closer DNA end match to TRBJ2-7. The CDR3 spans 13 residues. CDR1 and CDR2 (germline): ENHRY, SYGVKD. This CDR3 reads CAISRDSYYEQYF. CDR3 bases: TGTGCCATCAGCCGAGACAGCTACTACGAGCAGTACTTC.

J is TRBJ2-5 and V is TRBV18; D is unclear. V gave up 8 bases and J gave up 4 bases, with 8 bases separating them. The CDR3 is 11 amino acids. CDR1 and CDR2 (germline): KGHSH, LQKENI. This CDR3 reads CASRASETQYF. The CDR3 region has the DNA TGTGCCAGCCGAGCGTCAGAGACCCAGTACTTC.

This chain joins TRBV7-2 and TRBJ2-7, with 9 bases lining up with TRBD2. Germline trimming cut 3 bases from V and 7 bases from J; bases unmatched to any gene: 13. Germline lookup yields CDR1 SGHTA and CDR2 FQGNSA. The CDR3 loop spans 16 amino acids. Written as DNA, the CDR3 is TGTGCCAGCAGCTTTAGTCGCCCAGCGGGAGGCGGGGAGCAGTACTTC. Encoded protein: CASSFSRPAGGGEQYF.

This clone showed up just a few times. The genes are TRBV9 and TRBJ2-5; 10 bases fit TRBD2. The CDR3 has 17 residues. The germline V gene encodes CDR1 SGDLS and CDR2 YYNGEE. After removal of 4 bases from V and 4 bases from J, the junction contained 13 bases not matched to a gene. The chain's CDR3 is CASSLGPGSGGSETQYF. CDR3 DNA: TGTGCCAGCAGCCTTGGACCAGGTAGCGGGGGGTCAGAGACCCAGTACTTC. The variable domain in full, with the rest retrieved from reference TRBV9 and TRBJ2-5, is DSGVTQTPKHLITATGQRVTLRCSPRSGDLSVYWYQQSLDQGLQFLIQYYNGEERAKGNILERFSAQQFPDLHSELNLSSLELGDSALYFCASSLGPGSGGSETQYFGPGTRLLVL.

CDR3 in amino acids: CAAGQETQYF. The CDR3 nucleotides read TGTGCCGCCGGCCAAGAGACCCAGTACTTC. The chain has TRBV15 and TRBJ2-5; D gene ambiguous. The V gene lost 11 bases and the J gene lost 1 base, with 5 bases spanning the gap. The CDR3 extends over 10 amino acids. The germline gives CDR1 LNHNV, CDR2 YYDKDF (reference sequence).

The CDR3 region is CASSQTRGLSNQPQHF. The CDR3 bases are TGTGCCAGTAGTCAAACAAGGGGGCTAAGCAATCAGCCCCAGCATTTT. This chain joins TRBV19 and TRBJ1-5; 7 nucleotides align to TRBD1. Trimming cost V 5 bases and J 1 base; bases outside gene matches: 8. Germline CDR1 and CDR2: LNHDA and SQIVND (reference sequence). The CDR3 loop spans 16 amino acids.

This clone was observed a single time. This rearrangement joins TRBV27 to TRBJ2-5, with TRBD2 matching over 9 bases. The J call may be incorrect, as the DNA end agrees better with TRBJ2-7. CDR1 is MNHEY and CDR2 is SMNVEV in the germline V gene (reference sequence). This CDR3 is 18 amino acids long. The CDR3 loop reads CASSLGRSSGDFSYEQYF. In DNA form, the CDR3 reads TGTGCCAGCAGTTTAGGCCGCTCTAGCGGGGATTTTAGCTACGAGCAGTACTTC.

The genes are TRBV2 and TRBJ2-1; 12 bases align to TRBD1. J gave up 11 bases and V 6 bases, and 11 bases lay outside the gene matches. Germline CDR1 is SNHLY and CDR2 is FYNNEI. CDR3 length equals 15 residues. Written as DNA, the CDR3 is TGTGCCAGCAGGGGGACAGGGGGCGTTAGTGATAAGCAGTTCTTC. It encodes CASRGTGGVSDKQFF.

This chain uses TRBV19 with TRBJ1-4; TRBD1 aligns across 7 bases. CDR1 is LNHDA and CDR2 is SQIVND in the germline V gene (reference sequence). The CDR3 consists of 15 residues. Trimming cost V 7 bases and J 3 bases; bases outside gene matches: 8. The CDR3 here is CASINRGSPNEKLFF. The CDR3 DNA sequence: TGTGCCAGTATAAACAGGGGAAGCCCTAATGAAAAACTGTTTTTT.

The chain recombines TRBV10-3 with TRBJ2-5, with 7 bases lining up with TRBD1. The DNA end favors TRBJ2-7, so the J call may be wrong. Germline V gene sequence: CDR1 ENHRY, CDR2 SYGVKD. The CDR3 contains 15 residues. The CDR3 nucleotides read TGTGCCATCAGTGAGCTGGGACAGCCTGCCTACGAGCAGTACTTC. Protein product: CAISELGQPAYEQYF.

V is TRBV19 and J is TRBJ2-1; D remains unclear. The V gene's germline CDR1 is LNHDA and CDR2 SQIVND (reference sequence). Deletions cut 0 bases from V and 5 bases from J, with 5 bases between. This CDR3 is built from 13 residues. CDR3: CASSIDRNNEQFF. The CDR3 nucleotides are TGTGCCAGTAGTATAGACAGAAACAATGAGCAGTTCTTC.

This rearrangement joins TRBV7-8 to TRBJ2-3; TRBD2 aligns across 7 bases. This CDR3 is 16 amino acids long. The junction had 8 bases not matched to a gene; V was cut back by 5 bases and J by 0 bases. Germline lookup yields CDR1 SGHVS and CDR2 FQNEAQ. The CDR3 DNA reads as TGTGCCAGCAGCCATAAGCGGGGCCCTAGCACAGATACGCAGTATTTT. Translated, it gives CASSHKRGPSTDTQYF.

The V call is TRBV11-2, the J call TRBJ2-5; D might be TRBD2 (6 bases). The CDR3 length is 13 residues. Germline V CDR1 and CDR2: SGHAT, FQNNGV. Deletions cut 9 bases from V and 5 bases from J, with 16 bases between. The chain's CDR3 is CASRRAGPETQYF. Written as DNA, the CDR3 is TGTGCCAGTAGGAGGGCGGGGCCCGAGACCCAGTACTTC.

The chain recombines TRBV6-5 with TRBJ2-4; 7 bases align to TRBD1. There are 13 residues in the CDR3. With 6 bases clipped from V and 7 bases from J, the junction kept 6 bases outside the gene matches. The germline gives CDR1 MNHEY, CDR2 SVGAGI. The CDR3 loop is CASSRTGDNIQYF. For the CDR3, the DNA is TGTGCCAGCAGCCGGACAGGAGATAACATTCAGTACTTC.

Here the CDR3 DNA reads TGTGCCAGCTCACCAAACAGGGGGGATCAGCCCCAGCATTTT. Protein product: CASSPNRGDQPQHF. The V gene is TRBV18, the J gene TRBJ1-5; 8 nucleotides line up with TRBD1. CDR3 length: 14 residues. The germline V gene has CDR1 KGHSH and CDR2 LQKENI. The junction had 2 bases not matched to a gene; V was cut back by 2 bases and J by 5 bases.

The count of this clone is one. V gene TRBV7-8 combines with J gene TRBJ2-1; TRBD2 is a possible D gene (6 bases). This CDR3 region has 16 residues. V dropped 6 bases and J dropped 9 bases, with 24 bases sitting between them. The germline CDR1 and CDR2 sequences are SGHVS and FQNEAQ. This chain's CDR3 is CASRPHPLANPSEQFF. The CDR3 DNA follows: TGTGCCAGCAGGCCCCATCCTCTAGCGAACCCGAGTGAGCAGTTCTTC.

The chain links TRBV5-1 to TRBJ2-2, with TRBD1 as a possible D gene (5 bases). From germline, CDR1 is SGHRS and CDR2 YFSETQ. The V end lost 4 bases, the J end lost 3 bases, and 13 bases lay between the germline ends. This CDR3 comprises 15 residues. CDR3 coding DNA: TGCGCCAGCAGCCCCTCAGGGCCCGACACCGGGGAGCTGTTTTTT. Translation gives CASSPSGPDTGELFF.

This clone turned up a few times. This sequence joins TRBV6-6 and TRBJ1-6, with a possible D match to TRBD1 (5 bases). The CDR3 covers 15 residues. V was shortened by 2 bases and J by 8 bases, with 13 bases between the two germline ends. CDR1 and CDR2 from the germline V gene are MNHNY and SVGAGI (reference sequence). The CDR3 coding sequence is TGTGCCAGCAGTTACGAGGCGGGAGGGGATTCACCCCTCCACTTT. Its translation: CASSYEAGGDSPLHF.

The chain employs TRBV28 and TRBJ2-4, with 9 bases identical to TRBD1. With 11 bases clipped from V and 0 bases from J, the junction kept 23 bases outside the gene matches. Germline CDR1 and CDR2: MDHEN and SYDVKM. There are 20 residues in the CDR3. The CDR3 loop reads CADQLRRTGAPYLAKNIQYF. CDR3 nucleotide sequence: TGTGCCGACCAACTTCGTAGGACAGGGGCCCCGTATTTAGCCAAAAACATTCAGTACTTC.